Detailed here is one TCR beta chain. There is no known antigen for this receptor. Per-base qualities were not stored, and no clone one base away is much larger. The donors were healthy, HIV-negative adults who had no recently reported acute infections or vaccinations. Every donor was a Caucasian adult living in Nashville, Tennessee, USA. CD4+ T cells were enriched through magnetic negative selection, after which naive cells were positively selected on CD45RA and the remaining negative fraction served as the memory subset. After blood collection by leukapheresis, PBMCs were isolated using Ficoll-Histopaque density gradient centrifugation and then cryopreserved in the vapor phase of liquid nitrogen. Analytical flow cytometry was used to check the purity and quantity of each magnetically sorted T cell population. Each sorted fraction had its genomic DNA isolated and then quantified by UV absorbance on a Nanodrop 2000c.

The data stem from a study of shared clonotypes between healthy human individuals (dated by TCRdb to 2019 to 2021). For the wider study: The cohort included a few men and a couple of women between 18 and 49 years of age. Blood TCR repertoires of five healthy adults were deeply sequenced to estimate repertoire size and the extent of clonotype sharing between individuals. Per donor, leukapheresis produced somewhere between about 0.94 and 9 billion PBMCs. For each donor, CD4 naive and CD4 memory were each given three plates, CD8 naive was given two plates, and CD8 memory was given one plate. To increase sequencing depth and limit assay-specific biases, TCR repertoire library preparation and sequencing were carried out by different laboratories using diverse techniques.

Using the deep immunoSEQ assay, multiplex PCR amplified TCR CDR3 regions from genomic DNA. Extracted genomic DNA from each cell subset was distributed evenly across all wells of several immunoSEQ 96-well plates, and each plate was treated as a replicate. Each replicate PCR for sorted subsets received around 210 ng genomic DNA, equal to roughly 30,000 T cell genomes. Purified libraries were quantified with a Qubit 3.0 fluorometer, sized on a Bioanalyzer 2100, and re-quantified with the KAPA Library Quantification kit. A separate single-read 150-cycle Illumina NextSeq 550 flow cell was used to sequence each immunoSEQ 96-well plate. The authors processed their data as follows. Because the immunoSEQ output included only junctional sequences and no quality scores, the filtering could not be the same as the filtering used for full-length reads. To assign V/J genes and CDR3, sequences were annotated against IMGT germline references using PyIR, a Python wrapper for IgBLAST v1.9. Reads were filtered out if the reads had weak V/J assignments (E-value above 1e-6), no CDR3, stop codons, out-of-frame junctions, or ambiguous translated residues. V3J clonotypes were defined as sequences sharing the same inferred V gene, J gene, and CDR3 amino acid sequence. To compute the percentage overlap between repertoires, the number of shared unique clonotypes was divided by the size of the smaller repertoire. Three approaches were used to assess repertoire richness: RTK rarefaction, the Chao1 estimator, and Recon v2.1 estimates of unobserved clonotypes. Generation probabilities for all TCRbeta clonotypes obtained by the gDNA method from a handful of donors were computed using OLGA. Entries here come from immuneACCESS through TCRdb and include only in-frame sequences with V and J called. Some clones fail to appear in such tables; in the studies checked, an unresolved V gene covers under half of the shortfall, and the cause of the remainder is unknown. For V, J and clone size, that table is used; D and trimming come from the DNA. For this sample there are over a million clones; 78% appear just once. Approximately 0.52% of the sample lies in the top ten.

The CDR3, cysteine through phenylalanine, is 15 amino acids long. CDR3 DNA only is kept here, 45 bases in frame from base 1. V loses 4 bases, J loses 9 bases, and the germline ends lie 19 bases apart. CDR1 and CDR2, per the germline V gene, are KGHSH and LQKENI. The full study reports these points: Rarefaction of sorted-subset datasets indicated incomplete sequencing despite the large sequencing depth. Naive subsets generally had larger estimated clonotype richness than memory subsets did. Pairwise subsampling led to the expectation that sequencing depth would affect the degree of clonotype sharing among donors. Sampling was limited to blood, and TCR repertoires in tissue likely differ from TCR repertoires in blood. About 4.5% of naive CD4, 3.5% of naive CD8, approximately 2% of memory CD4, and 0.35% to 0.4% of memory CD8 clonotypes were shared across a few donors. Clonotypes shared by all four sorted-subset donors showed higher generation probabilities than non-shared clonotypes. Because the study included a small number of donors, the genetic and exposure-history diversity represented was limited.

The sequenced material came from memory CD4+ T cells from PBMCs. Taken with the paper, the label for cell subset or site translates to: CD45RA-negative fraction. The V and J genes are TRBV18 and TRBJ2-1, with TRBD1 as a weak D call on 6 bases. The sequence was collected from a man aged 18 to 30 in good health. Some clones in this sample may be carry-over from other donors' samples. The nucleotides are TGTGCCAGCTCACGACCGACAGGTATCGGTGGTGAGCAGTTCTTC. It is translated as CASSRPTGIGGEQFF.